These 21 T cell receptor beta chains were sequenced from one sample in a study of blood T cell repertoires in COVID-19. TCRdb's table, derived via immunoSEQ multiplex PCR, lists solely in-frame clones and lacks some. The table has over 120,000 clones, 80% to 90% seen once. Source material: peripheral blood. These receptors were collected from a woman in her 50s with active or convalescent COVID-19.

The chain links TRBV27 to TRBJ1-1, with D perhaps matching TRBD1 (6 bases). Per the germline V gene, CDR1 is MNHEY and CDR2 is SMNVEV (reference sequence). V was clipped by 2 bases and J by 0 bases, with 7 bases between them. The length of the CDR3 is 14 residues. The DNA of the CDR3 is TGTGCCAGCAGTTTAAACAGGGTGAACACTGAAGCTTTCTTT. It specifies CASSLNRVNTEAFF.

The rearrangement uses TRBV4-3 and TRBJ1-4, with D perhaps matching TRBD1 (5 bases). Germline V lookup: CDR1 LGHNA, CDR2 YSLEER. V was trimmed by 1 base and J by 6 bases, leaving 24 bases between them. The CDR3 contains 19 residues. The CDR3 loop is CASSQGLGAPGSLHEKLFF. The CDR3 DNA reads as TGCGCCAGCAGCCAAGGATTAGGGGCTCCTGGCTCACTACATGAAAAACTGTTTTTT.

The CDR3 reads CASSPLSIGGGGTFSGANVLTF. The CDR3 nucleotides read TGTGCCAGCAGCCCGTTATCAATCGGGGGCGGGGGGACTTTCTCTGGGGCCAACGTCCTGACTTTC. The rearrangement links TRBV7-8 to TRBJ2-6, with 8 bases aligning to TRBD2. V was pared by 5 bases and J by 0 bases, with 21 bases of the junction left unmatched. CDR3 length: 22 residues. CDR1 SGHVS and CDR2 FQNEAQ come from the germline V gene.

V usage is TRBV5-5 and J usage is TRBJ1-2, with D unclear. CDR3 length: 12 amino acids. V lost 4 bases and J lost 4, with 8 bases in between. CDR1 is SGHKS and CDR2 is YYEKEE in the germline V gene (reference sequence). CDR3 loop: CASSPLAYGYTF. CDR3 in DNA: TGTGCCAGCAGCCCATTGGCCTATGGCTACACCTTC.

As concerns this clone: The identical CDR3 is also encoded by other nucleotide sequences in the sample. The rearrangement links TRBV14 to TRBJ1-6; 8 positions agree with TRBD1. CDR1 is SGHDN, CDR2 FVKESK, per germline. There are 14 residues in the CDR3. The junction had 5 bases not matched to a gene; V was cut back by 0 bases and J by 13 bases. In DNA, the CDR3 is TGTGCCAGCAGCCAAGACAGGGGGCGGTCCCCCCTCCACTTT. It translates to CASSQDRGRSPLHF.

The chain uses TRBV19 and TRBJ1-2; possible D gene TRBD1, 5 bases. The CDR3 extends over 14 amino acids. Germline lookup yields CDR1 LNHDA and CDR2 SQIVND (reference sequence). The V end was cut by 3 bases, the J end by 2 bases, with 10 bases between. The CDR3 region has the DNA TGTGCCAGTAGTATGGTTAAGGGGAACTATGGCTACACCTTC. Its translation is CASSMVKGNYGYTF.

The chain carries TRBV4-2 and TRBJ1-2, with no clear D. V was trimmed by 1 base and J by 4 bases, leaving 13 bases between them. Germline CDR1 and CDR2: LGHNA and YNFKEQ. The CDR3 spans 15 residues. The CDR3 protein is CASSQGPAGVYGYTF. In DNA form, the CDR3 reads TGTGCCAGCAGCCAAGGACCTGCGGGCGTCTATGGCTACACCTTC.

This chain joins TRBV3-1 (or the pseudogene TRBV3-2) and TRBJ1-1; D might be TRBD1 (5 bases). CDR1 and CDR2 (germline): LGHDT, YNNKEL (reference sequence). Trimming took 10 bases from V and 3 from J, leaving 18 bases between them. This CDR3 comprises 14 residues. The CDR3 region is CATMAGGPYTEAFF. CDR3 bases: TGTGCCACCATGGCGGGGGGACCTTACACTGAAGCTTTCTTT.

This chain connects TRBV25-1 to TRBJ2-1, with no clear D. This CDR3 spans 15 amino acids. The germline V and J ends were trimmed by 0 bases and 6 bases, with 12 bases remaining between them. Germline-derived CDR1 and CDR2 are MGHDK and SYGVNS. The DNA of the CDR3 is TGTGCCAGCAGTGAATACCCCGACTTTGGCAATGAGCAGTTCTTC. Protein: CASSEYPDFGNEQFF.

The gene calls are TRBV6-5 and TRBJ2-7, with 8 bases lining up with TRBD1. Trimming removed 6 bases from V and 4 bases from J; junction bases left unmatched: 5. The CDR3 runs to 13 residues. Germline V lookup: CDR1 MNHEY, CDR2 SVGAGI. CDR3 bases: TGTGCCAGCAGCCGGACAGGGATTTACGAGCAGTACTTC. It yields the protein CASSRTGIYEQYF.

The chain joins TRBV27 to TRBJ2-7, with D unresolved. Germline V gene lookup returns CDR1 MNHEY and CDR2 SMNVEV (reference sequence). There are 11 residues in the CDR3. Trimming shortened V by 10 bases and J by 2 bases, and 9 bases separated the two germline ends. DNA for the CDR3: TGTGCCACCTCAAGCCCCTACGAGCAGTACTTC. This translates into CATSSPYEQYF.

The chain joins TRBV25-1 to TRBJ1-2; weak D call: TRBD1 (5 bases). The CDR3 loop spans 14 amino acids. V dropped 8 bases and J dropped 5 bases, with 18 bases sitting between them. The germline V gene encodes CDR1 MGHDK and CDR2 SYGVNS. The CDR3 loop reads CASSPAGEGYGYTF. In nucleotides, the CDR3 is TGTGCCAGCTCCCCGGCGGGGGAGGGATATGGCTACACCTTC.

The gene calls are TRBV5-1 and TRBJ2-2, with D possibly TRBD1 on 6 matching bases. The CDR3 consists of 16 residues. Between the trimmed V and J ends, which lost 1 base and 2 bases, there was a span of 12 bases. Germline values: CDR1 SGHRS, CDR2 YFSETQ. CDR3 DNA sequence: TGCGCCAGCAGCTTGTCGCCCGGGACAAACACCGGGGAGCTGTTTTTT. It yields the protein CASSLSPGTNTGELFF.

Only a few counts were recorded for this clone. This chain links TRBV19 with TRBJ2-1; TRBD2 might be the D (5 bases). The V and J ends lost 11 bases and 0 bases respectively, with 17 bases between them. CDR3 size: 15 residues. From germline, CDR1 is LNHDA and CDR2 SQIVND (reference sequence). DNA for the CDR3: TGTGCCCAGGTAATGGGCGGGCGCTCCTACAATGAGCAGTTCTTC. Protein product: CAQVMGGRSYNEQFF.

The chain combines TRBV6-5 with TRBJ1-2; D unresolved. Germline V lookup: CDR1 MNHEY, CDR2 SVGAGI. The CDR3 length is 13 residues. Trimming removed 6 bases from V and 3 bases from J, with 11 bases in between. CDR3 loop: CASRGGNYYGYTF. The DNA of the CDR3 is TGTGCCAGCAGAGGAGGGAACTACTATGGCTACACCTTC.

The chain recombines TRBV30 with TRBJ1-1; TRBD1 matches 8 bases. Germline assignment: CDR1 GTSNPN and CDR2 SVGIG (reference sequence). Unmatched junction bases numbered 5, after V lost 0 bases and J lost 5 bases. The CDR3 runs to 14 residues. CDR3 DNA: TGTGCCTGGAGTGTATCAGGGGGCTTGACTGAAGCTTTCTTT. This translates into CAWSVSGGLTEAFF. The full variable domain, completed using reference TRBV30 and TRBJ1-1, is SQTIHQWPATLVQPVGSPLSLECTVEGTSNPNLYWYRQAAGRGLQLLFYSVGIGQISSEVPQNLSASRPQDRQFILSSKKLLLSDSGFYLCAWSVSGGLTEAFFGQGTRLTVV.

The CDR3 coding sequence is TGTGCCAGCAGTTTAGCAGGGCGAGGCAATCAGCCCCAGCATTTT. It codes for CASSLAGRGNQPQHF. The chain employs TRBV28 and TRBJ1-5; possible D gene TRBD1, 5 bases. CDR1 is MDHEN and CDR2 is SYDVKM in the germline V gene. The CDR3 extends over 15 amino acids. Trimming removed 2 bases at V and 2 bases at J, with 10 bases between.

The J gene is TRBJ1-2, the V gene TRBV4-3; maybe TRBD1 (5 bases). Germline V gives CDR1 LGHNA, CDR2 YSLEER. Trimming left V 0 bases short and J 4 bases short, with 12 bases between. This CDR3 region has 15 residues. The CDR3 bases are TGCGCCAGCAGCCAAGATTGGACAAGGTTCTATGGCTACACCTTC. Encoded protein: CASSQDWTRFYGYTF.

The chain carries TRBV7-6 and TRBJ2-7; D gene ambiguous. Germline-derived CDR1 and CDR2 are SGHVS and FNYEAQ. The CDR3 is 13 amino acids. V lost 0 bases and J lost 7, with 10 bases in between. Here the CDR3 reads CASSLAGASEQYF. In nucleotides, the CDR3 is TGTGCCAGCAGCTTAGCCGGAGCGTCTGAGCAGTACTTC.

The genes are TRBV5-1 and TRBJ2-7; 7 bases agree with TRBD1. The germline CDR1 and CDR2 sequences are SGHRS and YFSETQ. CDR3 length: 15 amino acids. Germline trimming cut 4 bases from V and 2 bases from J; bases unmatched to any gene: 9. CDR3 region: CASSPRTGGTYEQYF. The CDR3, as DNA: TGCGCCAGCAGCCCGAGGACAGGAGGTACCTACGAGCAGTACTTC.

The chain carries TRBV7-9 and TRBJ1-1; TRBD1 might be the D (5 bases). The CDR3 sequence is 14 residues long. Germline V lookup: CDR1 SEHNR, CDR2 FQNEAQ (reference sequence). Between the trimmed V and J ends, which lost 5 bases and 4 bases, there was a span of 14 bases. The CDR3 sequence: CASSSQGLTTEAFF. CDR3 sequence (DNA): TGTGCCAGCAGCAGCCAGGGTCTGACCACTGAAGCTTTCTTT.